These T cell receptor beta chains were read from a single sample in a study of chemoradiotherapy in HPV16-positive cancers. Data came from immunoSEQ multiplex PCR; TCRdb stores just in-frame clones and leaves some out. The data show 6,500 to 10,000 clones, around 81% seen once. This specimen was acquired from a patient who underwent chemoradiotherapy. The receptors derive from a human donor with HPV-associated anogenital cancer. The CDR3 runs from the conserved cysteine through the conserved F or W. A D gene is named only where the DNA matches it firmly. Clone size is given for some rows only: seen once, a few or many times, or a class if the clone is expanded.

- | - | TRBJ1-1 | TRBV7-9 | TGTGCCAGCAGCTTCTTGGGGGTGAACACTGAAGCTTTCTTT | CASSFLGVNTEAFF
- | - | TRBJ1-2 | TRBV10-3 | TGTGCCACCGGGGGAGGGTCTAACTATGGCTACACCTTC | CATGGGSNYGYTF
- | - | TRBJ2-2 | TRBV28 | TGTGCCAGCATACCTACAGGGGAGGCCACCGGGGAGCTGTTTTTT | CASIPTGEATGELFF
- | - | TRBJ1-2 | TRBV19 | TGTGCCAGTAGTACTCTCACAGTCGGCTACACCTTC | CASSTLTVGYTF
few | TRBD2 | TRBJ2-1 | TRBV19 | TGTGCCAGTAGTCCGGGACTAGCGGGAGGTAATGAGCAGTTCTTC | CASSPGLAGGNEQFF
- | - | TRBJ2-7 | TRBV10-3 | TGTGCCATCAGACCCCCCGGACAAACATACGAGCAGTACTTC | CAIRPPGQTYEQYF
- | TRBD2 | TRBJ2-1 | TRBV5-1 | TGCGCCAGCAGCTTGGAACTAGCGGGGCTATACAATGAGCAGTTCTTC | CASSLELAGLYNEQFF
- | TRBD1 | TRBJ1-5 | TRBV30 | TGTGCCTGGCGGACAGGTAGTCAGCCCCAGCATTTT | CAWRTGSQPQHF
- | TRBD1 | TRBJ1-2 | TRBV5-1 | TGCGCCAGCCGTCTTGAGGGGGCGGTAGATGGCTACACCTTC | CASRLEGAVDGYTF
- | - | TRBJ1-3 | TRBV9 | TGTGCCAGCAGCGTAGTCGACTCTGGAAACACCATATATTTT | CASSVVDSGNTIYF
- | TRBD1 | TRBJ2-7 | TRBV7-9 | TGTGCCAGCTCTAGGACTTACGGGACAGGGTCGTCCGAGCAGTACTTC | CASSRTYGTGSSEQYF
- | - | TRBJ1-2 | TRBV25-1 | TGTGCCAGCAGTGATTCCGGGATTGATGGCTACACCTTC | CASSDSGIDGYTF
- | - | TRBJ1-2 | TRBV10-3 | TGTGCCATCAGTGAAAAACAGAACTATGGCTACACCTTC | CAISEKQNYGYTF
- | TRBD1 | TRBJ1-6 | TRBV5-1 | TGCGCCAGCAGCCCGCAGGGGGGAAATTCACCCCTCCACTTT | CASSPQGGNSPLHF
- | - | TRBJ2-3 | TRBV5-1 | TGCGCCAGCAGCTTGACGCTAGTTGGGGGGCTAGCGGCCCGCACAGATACGCAGTATTTT | CASSLTLVGGLAARTDTQYF
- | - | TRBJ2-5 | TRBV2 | TGTGCCAGCAGTGCCCTTCAAGAGACCCAGTACTTC | CASSALQETQYF
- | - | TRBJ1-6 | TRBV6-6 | TGTGCCAGCAGGCCGGGTAATTCACCCCTCCACTTT | CASRPGNSPLHF
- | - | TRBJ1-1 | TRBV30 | TGTGCCTGGAGCGGACAGTTCGACACTGAAGCTTTCTTT | CAWSGQFDTEAFF
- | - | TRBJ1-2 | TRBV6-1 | TGTGCCAGCAGTTCAGGGGCTAACTATGGCTACACCTTC | CASSSGANYGYTF
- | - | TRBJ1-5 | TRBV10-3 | TGTGCCATCAGTGCTCGGGGGGAGGGCAATCAGCCCCAGCATTTT | CAISARGEGNQPQHF
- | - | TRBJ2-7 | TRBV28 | TGTGCCAGCAGTTTGGCGACAGGCCTCTACGAGCAGTACTTC | CASSLATGLYEQYF
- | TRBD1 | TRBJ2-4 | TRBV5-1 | TGCGCCAGCAGCCCCGACGGACAGGGGAACATTCAGTACTTC | CASSPDGQGNIQYF
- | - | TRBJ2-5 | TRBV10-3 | TGTGCCATCAGTGAGTCAAATAGGGCCCTCGGAGAGACCCAGTACTTC | CAISESNRALGETQYF
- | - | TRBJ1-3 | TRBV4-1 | TGCGCCAGCAGCCAAGAACGGGGCCTCTCTGGAAACACCATATATTTT | CASSQERGLSGNTIYF
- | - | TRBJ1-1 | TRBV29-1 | TGCAGCGTTCCCGGACGGTTACAGGGCGCTGAAGCTTTCTTT | CSVPGRLQGAEAFF
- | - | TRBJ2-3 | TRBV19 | TGTGCCAGTAGTATCACCAGGGAAACAGATACGCAGTATTTT | CASSITRETDTQYF
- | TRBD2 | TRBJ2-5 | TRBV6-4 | TGTGCCAGCAGTCGGACTAGCGCCATCCAAGAGACCCAGTACTTC | CASSRTSAIQETQYF